These T cell receptor beta chains were read from a single sample in a study of PD-L1 blockade in urothelial cancer. Repertoires were generated with immunoSEQ multiplex PCR, while TCRdb's copy carries only in-frame clones and drops some. Of around 40,000 clones in the sample, 91% were seen once. The sequences come from PBMCs, collected around atezolizumab (anti-PD-L1) treatment. The receptors here all came from a woman aged 55-70 years with urothelial cancer. The CDR3 runs from the conserved cysteine through the conserved F or W. D genes are given only for firm matches. Clone sizes are given selectively: once, few, many, or a class where the clone is expanded.

cdr3_length j_call d_call v_call clone_size cdr3_nt cdr3_aa
14 TRBJ1-4 TRBD1 TRBV19 - TGTGCCAGTAGGAGACAGGGTCGGTACGAAAAACTGTTTTTT CASRRQGRYEKLFF
15 TRBJ1-5 TRBD1 TRBV28 - TGTGCCAGCAGTTTACAGGGGGGAGTTGGACAGCCCCAGCATTTT CASSLQGGVGQPQHF
15 TRBJ2-5 - TRBV6-6 - TGTGCCAGCAGTTACTCTAGTTTGCCACAAGAGACCCAGTACTTC CASSYSSLPQETQYF
16 TRBJ2-7 TRBD2 TRBV7-9 - TGTGCCAGCAGCTTGGATACCGGGACTAGTGACTACGAGCAGTACTTC CASSLDTGTSDYEQYF
15 TRBJ2-7 TRBD2 TRBV6-5 - TGTGCCAGCAGAAGAGGGACTAGCGGGATCTACGAGCAGTACTTC CASRRGTSGIYEQYF
16 TRBJ2-1 TRBD1 TRBV13 - TGTGCCAGCAGCATACGAACTTGGACAGGGGCCAATGAGCAGTTCTTC CASSIRTWTGANEQFF
14 TRBJ1-3 - TRBV19 - TGTGCCAGTATGCGTTGGTATTCTGGAAACACCATATATTTT CASMRWYSGNTIYF
14 TRBJ2-7 TRBD1 TRBV4-2 - TGTGCCAGCAGCCAGGGGACAGGGAACTACGAGCAGTACTTC CASSQGTGNYEQYF
17 TRBJ2-5 TRBD2 TRBV5-6 - TGTGCCAGCAGCTTGGATGGGCTAGCGGGAGTGGGAGAGACCCAGTACTTC CASSLDGLAGVGETQYF
15 TRBJ1-3 TRBD1 TRBV28 - TGTGCCAGCAGTTCCTACAGGGGGACTGGAAACACCATATATTTT CASSSYRGTGNTIYF
17 TRBJ2-1 - TRBV9 - TGTGCCAGCAGCGTAGAGACGGACTACCTGACGGTGAATGAGCAGTTCTTC CASSVETDYLTVNEQFF
15 TRBJ2-5 TRBD2 TRBV6-6 - TGTGCCAGCAGTTACATGCTAGCGGGAGCAGAGACCCAGTACTTC CASSYMLAGAETQYF
13 TRBJ1-3 - TRBV5-6 - TGTGCCAGCAGCTTGGATGAGGAGGACACCATATATTTT CASSLDEEDTIYF
15 TRBJ2-2 - TRBV7-9 once TGTGCCAGTGGATTAGGCCTAGCGAGGACCGGGGAGCTGTTTTTT CASGLGLARTGELFF
15 TRBJ2-5 TRBD2 TRBV6-5 - TGTGCCAGCAGTTACTCGGCGGGGGGACAAGAGACCCAGTACTTC CASSYSAGGQETQYF
15 TRBJ1-1 TRBD1 TRBV4-1 - TGCGCCAGCAGCCAAGAAAAGACAGGGATTTTTGAAGCTTTCTTT CASSQEKTGIFEAFF
14 TRBJ2-7 TRBD2 TRBV6-5 - TGTGCCAGCAGCCGACTAGCGGGATCCTACGAGCAGTACTTC CASSRLAGSYEQYF
14 TRBJ2-1 - TRBV5-1 - TGCGCCAGCAGCTTGACCCAGCGGTCCAATGAGCAGTTCTTC CASSLTQRSNEQFF
15 TRBJ2-7 TRBD1 TRBV28 - TGTGCCAGCAGTCAAACAGGGGGCAAATCCAACGAGCAGTACTTC CASSQTGGKSNEQYF
15 TRBJ1-1 TRBD1 TRBV5-1 - TGCGCCAGCAGCCCCGGACAGGGAGGAAACACTGAAGCTTTCTTT CASSPGQGGNTEAFF
17 TRBJ1-1 - TRBV5-6 - TGTGCCAGCAGTAATACAGTCTTTTGGAACGGGGACACTGAAGCTTTCTTT CASSNTVFWNGDTEAFF
16 TRBJ1-4 TRBD1 TRBV28 - TGTGCCAGCAGTCGTCCCTCGGGACAGGGAAATGAAAAACTGTTTTTT CASSRPSGQGNEKLFF
14 TRBJ2-7 TRBD1 TRBV4-2 - TGTGCCAGCAGCCAAGAGGGACAGGGGGGTGAGCAGTACTTC CASSQEGQGGEQYF
14 TRBJ1-2 - TRBV4-2 - TGTGCCAGCAGCCAAGTAATGGGGGGCTATGGCTACACCTTC CASSQVMGGYGYTF
16 TRBJ1-5 TRBD1 TRBV28 - TGTGCCAGCAGTTTAAGGGGACAGGGAGGCAATCAGCCCCAGCATTTT CASSLRGQGGNQPQHF
15 TRBJ2-7 - TRBV10-1 - TGCGCCAGCAGTGAGACGAGAACAGGATTCAACGAGCAGTACTTC CASSETRTGFNEQYF
13 TRBJ2-1 - TRBV11-3 - TGTGCCAGCAGCTTCGGGCGGGACAATGAGCAGTTCTTC CASSFGRDNEQFF
16 TRBJ2-2 - TRBV4-1 - TGCGCCAGCAGCCCGGTGGGGCAGCCAGGGGCCGGGGAGCTGTTTTTT CASSPVGQPGAGELFF
15 TRBJ1-1 - TRBV5-4 - TGTGCCAGCAGTTCCGGGACACACTTGAGGACTGAAGCTTTCTTT CASSSGTHLRTEAFF
15 TRBJ2-1 TRBD2 TRBV27 - TGTGCCAGCAGTAACCTAGCGGGGAGGCGAGATGAGCAGTTCTTC CASSNLAGRRDEQFF
11 TRBJ1-5 - TRBV5-8 - TGTGCCAGCAGCTTCGGGCAGCCCCAGCATTTT CASSFGQPQHF
16 TRBJ2-1 - TRBV28 - TGTGCCAGCAGTTTACCCCCTCAAGTAGGGAGAAATGAGCAGTTCTTC CASSLPPQVGRNEQFF
17 TRBJ2-1 - TRBV19 - TGTGCCAGTAGTATGTCGGCCACTAGAAGCTCCTACAATGAGCAGTTCTTC CASSMSATRSSYNEQFF
13 TRBJ2-7 TRBD1 TRBV2 - TGTGCCAGCAGTGGACAGGGGCCCTACGAGCAGTACTTC CASSGQGPYEQYF
18 TRBJ2-5 TRBD2 TRBV7-8 once TGTGCCAGCAGTACCGATCGCAGACTAGCGGGAGTTTGGGAGACCCAGTACTTC CASSTDRRLAGVWETQYF
14 TRBJ1-3 - TRBV28 - TGTGCCAGCAGAGTCCAAGAGTCTGGAAACACCATATATTTT CASRVQESGNTIYF
11 TRBJ1-1 - TRBV5-1 once TGCGCCAGCAGCTCGGGGTTAGAAGCTTTCTTT CASSSGLEAFF
13 TRBJ2-1 - TRBV11-2 - TGTGCCAGCGGGGGGAGGAGGACCAATGAGCAGTTCTTC CASGGRRTNEQFF
12 TRBJ2-4 - TRBV7-2 - TGTGCCAGCCGCACAGAGAAAAACATTCAGTACTTC CASRTEKNIQYF
12 TRBJ2-7 - TRBV6-5 - TGTGCCTCTAAAGACGAGGGCTACGAGCAGTACTTC CASKDEGYEQYF
15 TRBJ2-7 - TRBV10-2 - TGCGCCAGCAGTGAGTTGGCCCAAAGCTCCTACGAGCAGTACTTC CASSELAQSSYEQYF
13 TRBJ1-1 - TRBV27 - TGTGCCAGCAGTCCCCTAAACGGGGGTGAAGCTTTCTTT CASSPLNGGEAFF
13 TRBJ1-1 - TRBV9 once TGTGCCAGCAGCGTAGGGAGAAACACTGAAGCTTTCTTT CASSVGRNTEAFF
13 TRBJ2-1 - TRBV27 - TGTGCCAGCAGTCTTTTAAGGGGCAATGAGCAGTTCTTC CASSLLRGNEQFF
22 TRBJ1-5 TRBD1 TRBV12-5 - TGTGCTAGTGGTTTTACACGACAGGGGGTGGGCCGCTTCTCTGATAGCAATCAGCCCCAGCATTTT CASGFTRQGVGRFSDSNQPQHF
14 TRBJ1-1 - TRBV6-1 - TGTGCCAGCAGGTTACTCCTGTTGGTCACTGAAGCTTTCTTT CASRLLLLVTEAFF
16 TRBJ2-1 TRBD1 TRBV19 - TGTGCCAGTAGTATGTCGGCCGGGACAGGGGTCAATGAGCAGTTCTTC CASSMSAGTGVNEQFF
14 TRBJ2-5 - TRBV5-4 - TGTGCCAGCAGCTTGGGAGGACAGCAAGAGACCCAGTACTTC CASSLGGQQETQYF
16 TRBJ2-7 TRBD2 TRBV7-2 - TGTGCCAGCAGCCCGAGGATACTAGCGGGAGGCTACGAGCAGTACTTC CASSPRILAGGYEQYF
18 TRBJ2-2 TRBD2 TRBV5-1 - TGCGCCAGCAGCGGATCCGGGACTAGCGGGATAAACACCGGGGAGCTGTTTTTT CASSGSGTSGINTGELFF
15 TRBJ2-4 TRBD2 TRBV10-1 - TGCGCCAGCAGTGCCCATATTGGGGGGGAAAACATTCAGTACTTC CASSAHIGGENIQYF
14 TRBJ2-5 - TRBV29-1 - TGCAGCGTCGCCAGGGACTGGCGTCAAGAGACCCAGTACTTC CSVARDWRQETQYF
11 TRBJ2-3 - TRBV7-8 - TGTGCCAGCAGCCATACAGATACGCAGTATTTT CASSHTDTQYF
13 TRBJ2-1 TRBD2 TRBV7-2 - TGTGCCAGCAAGCGGGGTCCCCTCAATGAGCAGTTCTTC CASKRGPLNEQFF
14 TRBJ2-7 TRBD2 TRBV19 - TGTGCCAGTAGTATAACTAGCGGGTCCTACGAGCAGTACTTC CASSITSGSYEQYF
18 TRBJ2-7 TRBD2 TRBV7-9 - TGTGCCAGCAGCCCCCTACCCCGCGGGAGGGCCTCGAGTAGAGTGCAGTACTTC CASSPLPRGRASSRVQYF
16 TRBJ2-2 - TRBV5-1 - TGCGCCAGCAGCTCAATGGAGGGCTTTGACACCGGGGAGCTGTTTTTT CASSSMEGFDTGELFF
14 TRBJ1-1 - TRBV4-1 - TGCGCCAGCAGCCAAGCTCACAGGGACACTGAAGCTTTCTTT CASSQAHRDTEAFF
16 TRBJ2-2 - TRBV5-1 - TGCGCCAGCAGCCTATTCCGGGGTACGAACACCGGGGAGCTGTTTTTT CASSLFRGTNTGELFF
15 TRBJ2-3 - TRBV9 - TGTGCCAGCAGCGGCAGCGGTGATACCACAGATACGCAGTATTTT CASSGSGDTTDTQYF